The T cell receptor beta chain under discussion was sequenced for a study of vaccination and CD4 T cells after COVID-19. Study outcomes and limitations: The median count of SARS-CoV-2-reactive clonotypes rose from about 20 to 38, not significantly. Analysis of convalescent patients found that 304 of 307 vaccine-specific clones were spike mono-reactive.

Treatment of the sample: approximately 11-day PBMC culture with coronavirus spike peptide pools or control peptides (ViraFEST assay). Cell culture was performed with some 2 million PBMCs per well in the presence of approximately 9.4 IU/ml IL-2 and around 9 ug/ml peptide pools. Points on this clonotype: The target antigen is unknown.

V lost 3 bases and J lost 4, with 15 bases in between. Germline V CDR1 and CDR2: KGHDR, SFDVKD. This CDR3 contains 16 residues. Oncomine TCR Beta short-read sequencing was applied to DNA from cultured CD4+ T cells. Each CDR3 protein is one row after TCRdb ran MiXCR on the PCR reads. Among 8,500 to 13,000 distinct CDR3 sequences listed, around 40% were seen once. The V gene is TRBV24-1, the J gene TRBJ2-1; D is perhaps TRBD2 (7 bases). This clonotype was obtained from a human donor who had recovered from COVID-19. The sample in question was CD4+ T cells from blood, cultured in vitro, obtained after SARS-CoV-2 vaccination. CDR3 in DNA: TGTGCCACCAGTGATCGGGGGGCGGCTTCTTACAATGAGCAGTTCTTC. Translation: CATSDRGAASYNEQFF.